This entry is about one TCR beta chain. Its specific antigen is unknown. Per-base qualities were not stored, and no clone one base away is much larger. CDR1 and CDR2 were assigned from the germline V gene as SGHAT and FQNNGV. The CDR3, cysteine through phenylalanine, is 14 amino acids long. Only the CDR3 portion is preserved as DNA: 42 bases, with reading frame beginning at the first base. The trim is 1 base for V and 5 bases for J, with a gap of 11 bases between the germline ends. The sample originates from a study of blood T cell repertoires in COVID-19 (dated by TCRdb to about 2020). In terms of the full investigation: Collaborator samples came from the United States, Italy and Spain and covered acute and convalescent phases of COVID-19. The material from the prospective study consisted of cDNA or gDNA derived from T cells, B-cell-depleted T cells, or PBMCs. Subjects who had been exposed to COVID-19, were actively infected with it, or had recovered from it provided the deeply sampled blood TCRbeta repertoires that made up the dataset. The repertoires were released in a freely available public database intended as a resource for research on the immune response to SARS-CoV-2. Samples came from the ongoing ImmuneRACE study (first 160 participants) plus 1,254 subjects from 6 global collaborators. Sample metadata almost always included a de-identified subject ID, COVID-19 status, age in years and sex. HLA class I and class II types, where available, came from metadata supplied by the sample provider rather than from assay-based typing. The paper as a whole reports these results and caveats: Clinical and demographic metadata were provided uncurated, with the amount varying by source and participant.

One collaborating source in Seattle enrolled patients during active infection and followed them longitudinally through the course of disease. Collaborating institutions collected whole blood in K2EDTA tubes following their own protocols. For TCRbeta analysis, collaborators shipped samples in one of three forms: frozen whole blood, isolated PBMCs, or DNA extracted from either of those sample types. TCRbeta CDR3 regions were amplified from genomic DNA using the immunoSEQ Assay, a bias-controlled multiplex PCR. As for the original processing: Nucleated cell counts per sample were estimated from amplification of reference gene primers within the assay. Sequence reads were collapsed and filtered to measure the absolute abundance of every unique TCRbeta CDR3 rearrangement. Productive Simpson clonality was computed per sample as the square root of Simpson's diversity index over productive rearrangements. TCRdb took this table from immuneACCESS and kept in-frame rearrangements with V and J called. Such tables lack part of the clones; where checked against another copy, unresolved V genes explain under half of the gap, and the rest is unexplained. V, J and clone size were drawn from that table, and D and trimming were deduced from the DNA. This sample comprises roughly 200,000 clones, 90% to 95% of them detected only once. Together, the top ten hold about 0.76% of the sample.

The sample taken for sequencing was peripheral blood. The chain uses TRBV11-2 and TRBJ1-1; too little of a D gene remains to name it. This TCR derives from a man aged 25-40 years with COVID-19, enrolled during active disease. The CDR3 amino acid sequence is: CASSLVSSETEAFF. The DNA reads TGTGCCAGCAGCTTAGTGTCGTCCGAGACTGAAGCTTTCTTT.